This TCR beta chain was found in a study of vaccination and CD4 T cells after COVID-19. Study background: Collection of post-vaccine samples followed dose two by a median about 72 days, spanning a range of 14 to 241. Post-vaccination sampling time points for a few convalescent patients were day 14 and days 161 to 241. General study findings and limits: Convalescent patients had a median approximately 90% of reactive clones appearing only post-vaccination.

TCRdb passed the PCR reads through MiXCR, listing each CDR3 protein once. The sample records around 37,000 distinct CDR3 sequences, about 35% being singletons. In its sample, this clonotype was seen a few times. The target antigen is unknown. The V gene lost 4 bases and the J gene lost 3 bases, with 11 bases spanning the gap. The germline V gene has CDR1 LGHNA and CDR2 YSLEER. The CDR3 totals 14 residues. Time point meaning: late sampling 161 to 241 days after vaccination in a few convalescent patients. The material sequenced was CD4+ T cells from blood, taken about 7 months after SARS-CoV-2 vaccination. The receptor was derived from a human donor who had recovered from COVID-19. The genes are TRBV4-3 and TRBJ2-3; D might be TRBD1 (5 bases). CDR3: CASSPGRVTDTQYF. The CDR3 coding sequence is TGCGCCAGCAGCCCTGGCAGGGTGACAGATACGCAGTATTTT.